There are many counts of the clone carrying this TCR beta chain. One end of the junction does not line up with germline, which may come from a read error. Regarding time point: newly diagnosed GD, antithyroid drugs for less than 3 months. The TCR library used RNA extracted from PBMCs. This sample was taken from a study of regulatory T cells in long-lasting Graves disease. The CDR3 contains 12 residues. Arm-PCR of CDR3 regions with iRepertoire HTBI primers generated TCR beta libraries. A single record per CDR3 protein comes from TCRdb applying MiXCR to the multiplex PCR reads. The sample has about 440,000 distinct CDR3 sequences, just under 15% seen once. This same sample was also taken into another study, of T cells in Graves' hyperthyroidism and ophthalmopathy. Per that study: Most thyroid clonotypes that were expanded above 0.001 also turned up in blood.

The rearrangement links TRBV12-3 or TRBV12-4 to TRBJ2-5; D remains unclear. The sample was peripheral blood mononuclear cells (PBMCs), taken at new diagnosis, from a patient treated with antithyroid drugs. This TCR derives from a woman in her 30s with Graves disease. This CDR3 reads CASSLVGETQYF. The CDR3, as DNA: TGCGCCAGCAGCTTGGTTGGGGAGACCCAGTACTTC.